This passage covers 30 T cell receptor beta chains from one sample sequenced in a study of blood T cell repertoires in COVID-19. Using immunoSEQ multiplex PCR, the repertoire was profiled, and TCRdb retains in-frame clones only, with some absent. The sample has 200,000 to 250,000 clones, 60% to 85% seen once; the top ten hold 4.5% to 7%. Sequencing used peripheral blood. The receptor set was obtained from a woman aged 70-85 years with acute or convalescent COVID-19.

This chain links TRBV2 with TRBJ1-2, with unresolved D. Trimming took off 7 bases at V and 4 bases at J, with 10 bases between the two ends. This CDR3 has 12 amino acids. The germline CDR1 and CDR2 sequences are SNHLY and FYNNEI. The CDR3 spells CASTAGGYGYTF. CDR3 nucleotides: TGTGCCAGCACGGCGGGTGGCTATGGCTACACCTTC.

The chain uses TRBV30 and TRBJ2-3, with TRBD2 matching over 10 bases. The CDR3 loop spans 16 amino acids. The germline V gene has CDR1 GTSNPN and CDR2 SVGIG (reference sequence). V was pared by 1 base and J by 0 bases, with 4 bases of the junction left unmatched. The CDR3 is CAWSAKLAGSTDTQYF. The CDR3 bases are TGTGCCTGGAGTGCGAAACTAGCGGGGAGCACAGATACGCAGTATTTT.

This chain joins TRBV30 and TRBJ1-5; 7 positions agree with TRBD1. V dropped 6 bases and J dropped 6; count of bases not matched to a gene: 5. The CDR3 is 12 residues long. Per the germline V gene, CDR1 is GTSNPN and CDR2 is SVGIG (reference sequence). In DNA, the CDR3 is TGTGCCTGCGGACAGGATGGTCAGCCCCAGCATTTT. Its translation is CACGQDGQPQHF. The full variable domain, rest sourced from reference TRBV30 and TRBJ1-5, is SQTIHQWPATLVQPVGSPLSLECTVEGTSNPNLYWYRQAAGRGLQLLFYSVGIGQISSEVPQNLSASRPQDRQFILSSKKLLLSDSGFYLCACGQDGQPQHFGDGTRLSIL.

The CDR3 here is CASSPQGAFGYTF. The CDR3 DNA reads as TGTGCCAGCAGTCCCCAGGGGGCGTTTGGCTACACCTTC. This sequence joins TRBV27 and TRBJ1-2; 8 positions match TRBD1. V gave up 5 bases and J gave up 7 bases; unmatched junction bases: 6. The CDR3 consists of 13 residues. Germline V gene sequence: CDR1 MNHEY, CDR2 SMNVEV (reference sequence).

This chain connects TRBV20-1 to TRBJ1-6; D unresolved. The germline CDR1 and CDR2 sequences are DFQATT and SNEGSKA (reference sequence). V was clipped by 6 bases and J by 9 bases, with 9 bases between them. The CDR3 has 11 residues. CDR3 residues: CSAATGSPLHF. CDR3 DNA: TGCAGTGCCGCAACTGGTTCACCCCTCCACTTT.

The V gene is TRBV29-1, the J gene TRBJ1-1; no clear D gene. Germline-derived CDR1 and CDR2 are SQVTM and ANQGSEA. The CDR3 is 13 residues long. V dropped 6 bases and J dropped 4 bases, with 15 bases sitting between them. The DNA for the CDR3 is TGCAGCGTAGATCAGGCGTCTCGCACTGAAGCTTTCTTT. As protein: CSVDQASRTEAFF.

This clone was seen a handful of times. V usage is TRBV2 and J usage is TRBJ2-1, with 8 positions matching TRBD2. The germline V gene has CDR1 SNHLY and CDR2 FYNNEI. The CDR3 contains 15 residues. The V segment lost 7 bases and the J segment 9 bases; nucleotides outside the gene matches: 14. The CDR3 DNA reads TGTGCCAGCATCCTCACCCCGGGACTAGTGGGTGAGCAGTTCTTC. Translating it yields CASILTPGLVGEQFF.

DNA of the CDR3: TGTGCCAGCTACGGAGACCCCCGACAGCCCCAGCATTTT. Protein: CASYGDPRQPQHF. The chain recombines TRBV6-5 with TRBJ1-5; no clear D gene. Trimming shortened V by 8 bases and J by 7 bases, and 15 bases separated the two germline ends. CDR3 length: 13 residues. Germline assignment: CDR1 MNHEY and CDR2 SVGAGI.

This clone was recorded only once. The gene calls are TRBV5-1 and TRBJ2-5; 7 positions agree with TRBD2. CDR3 length: 17 residues. The V segment lost 0 bases and the J segment 3 bases; nucleotides outside the gene matches: 11. Germline CDR1 is SGHRS and CDR2 is YFSETQ. CDR3 sequence (DNA): TGCGCCAGCAGCTTGGAGTATGGGCGGGAGATTAAAGAGACCCAGTACTTC. Amino acids: CASSLEYGREIKETQYF.

The chain uses TRBV6-5 and TRBJ2-7; tentatively, D is TRBD2 (5 bases). Trimming shortened V by 6 bases and J by 5 bases, and 17 bases separated the two germline ends. Germline loops: CDR1 MNHEY, CDR2 SVGAGI. The CDR3 totals 14 residues. This CDR3 reads CASRARERVHEQYF. The CDR3 region has the DNA TGTGCCAGCAGGGCCCGTGAGAGGGTTCACGAGCAGTACTTC.

The chain has TRBV10-3 and TRBJ2-7; 10 bases agree with TRBD1. Unmatched junction bases numbered 7, after V lost 6 bases and J lost 5 bases. The CDR3 spans 14 residues. Germline V gene data show CDR1 as ENHRY and CDR2 as SYGVKD. The CDR3 loop reads CAIRGDRGFHEQYF. Here the CDR3 DNA reads TGTGCCATCAGGGGGGACAGGGGCTTCCACGAGCAGTACTTC.

This chain joins TRBV5-6 and TRBJ2-2, with 8 nucleotides matching TRBD1. Germline loops: CDR1 SGHDT, CDR2 YYEEEE. This CDR3 has 15 amino acids. With 2 bases clipped from V and 7 bases from J, the junction kept 7 bases outside the gene matches. The CDR3 nucleotides are TGTGCCAGCAGCTTCGACAGGGGTCAGGGCGGGGAGCTGTTTTTT. As protein: CASSFDRGQGGELFF.

V and J are TRBV27 and TRBJ1-1, with D perhaps matching TRBD1 (5 bases). V was pared by 0 bases and J by 3 bases, with 5 bases between. Per germline, CDR1 MNHEY and CDR2 SMNVEV (reference sequence). The CDR3 runs to 13 residues. This CDR3 is CASSLSRDTEAFF. The CDR3, as DNA: TGTGCCAGCAGTTTATCCAGGGACACTGAAGCTTTCTTT.

The genes are TRBV2 and TRBJ1-1, with 9 bases matching TRBD1. The germline gives CDR1 SNHLY, CDR2 FYNNEI. V dropped 5 bases and J dropped 2; count of bases not matched to a gene: 3. The CDR3 runs 14 residues. Here the CDR3 reads CASSRQGDNTEAFF. CDR3 nucleotides: TGTGCCAGCAGTCGACAGGGGGATAACACTGAAGCTTTCTTT.

This chain uses TRBV24-1 with TRBJ2-7, with a possible D match to TRBD2 (5 bases). The CDR3 spans 14 residues. Germline V gene lookup returns CDR1 KGHDR and CDR2 SFDVKD. V gave up 3 bases and J gave up 3 bases, with 11 bases separating them. This CDR3 is CATSDPGGYYEQYF. The CDR3 DNA follows: TGTGCCACCAGTGATCCCGGAGGATACTACGAGCAGTACTTC.

The table lists this clone with a count of one. The chain links TRBV5-1 to TRBJ2-2, with D perhaps TRBD2 (6 bases). With 8 bases removed from V and 1 base from J, the gap between germline ends came to 15 bases. Germline CDR1 reads SGHRS; CDR2 reads YFSETQ. This CDR3 has 15 amino acids. The CDR3 DNA follows: TGCGCCAGTGCCGGAGGCGGGATGAACACCGGGGAGCTGTTTTTT. It translates to CASAGGGMNTGELFF.

The chain carries TRBV19 and TRBJ2-1; the match to TRBD1 covers 10 bases. The J segment lost 9 bases and the V segment lost 6 bases, leaving 11 bases of the junction unmatched. Germline CDR1 reads LNHDA; CDR2 reads SQIVND (reference sequence). The CDR3 consists of 15 residues. CDR3 amino acids: CASSTTGTGVVEQFF. The CDR3 region has the DNA TGTGCCAGTAGCACGACCGGGACAGGGGTGGTTGAGCAGTTCTTC.

This chain connects TRBV28 to TRBJ2-1; no definite D call. Per the germline V gene, CDR1 is MDHEN and CDR2 is SYDVKM. CDR3 size: 13 residues. V was trimmed by 2 bases and J by 3 bases, leaving 5 bases between them. DNA of the CDR3: TGTGCCAGCAGTTTACCCAGCTACAATGAGCAGTTCTTC. It yields the protein CASSLPSYNEQFF. Using reference TRBV28 and TRBJ2-1 for the parts outside the CDR3, the full variable domain is DVKVTQSSRYLVKRTGEKVFLECVQDMDHENMFWYRQDPGLGLRLIYFSYDVKMKEKGDIPEGYSVSREKKERFSLILESASTNQTSMYLCASSLPSYNEQFFGPGTRLTVL.

Concerning this clone: One end of the junction varies from germline; a read error may be responsible. The rearrangement uses TRBV9 and TRBJ2-3; possible D gene TRBD1, 5 bases. The CDR3 totals 14 residues. Germline CDR1 and CDR2: SGDLS and YYNGEE. CDR3 DNA: TGTGCCAGCAGCGCTGCTCAGACAGTCGCAGCCCCCTTTTTT. Protein product: CASSAAQTVAAPFF.

This clone was detected only once. J is TRBJ2-3 and V is TRBV5-1; 8 bases align to TRBD2. In germline, CDR1 is SGHRS, CDR2 YFSETQ. This CDR3 region has 14 residues. V lost 2 bases to trimming and J lost 3 bases; unmatched junction nucleotides: 2. In DNA, the CDR3 is TGCGCCAGCAGCTTAGGACTAGCAACAGATACGCAGTATTTT. Its protein product is CASSLGLATDTQYF.

The rearrangement joins TRBV12-3 or TRBV12-4 to TRBJ2-3; 7 positions agree with TRBD1. The CDR3 loop spans 13 amino acids. With 6 bases clipped from V and 2 bases from J, the junction kept 2 bases outside the gene matches. CDR3 bases: TGTGCCAGCAGAGGGGGCTCCACAGATACGCAGTATTTT. Translated, it gives CASRGGSTDTQYF.

The V call is TRBV6-6, the J call TRBJ2-7; D perhaps matches TRBD2 (7 bases). This CDR3 has 15 residues. Trimming removed 8 bases from V and 4 bases from J, with 21 bases in between. CDR1 and CDR2 (germline): MNHNY, SVGAGI (reference sequence). This CDR3 reads CASGGATGSYYEQYF. The CDR3 bases are TGTGCCAGCGGGGGGGCAACCGGGAGTTATTACGAGCAGTACTTC.

The V gene is TRBV5-1, the J gene TRBJ2-5; no firm D call. The ends were cut back, 1 base at V and 1 base at J, with 11 bases in the middle. The CDR3 runs to 15 residues. The V gene's germline CDR1 is SGHRS and CDR2 YFSETQ. The CDR3 reads CASSLLSKPQETQYF. In DNA form, the CDR3 reads TGCGCCAGCAGCTTGCTGTCTAAGCCCCAAGAGACCCAGTACTTC.

This clone turned up a few times. V gene TRBV7-8 combines with J gene TRBJ1-1; TRBD1 might be the D (5 bases). Germline assignment: CDR1 SGHVS and CDR2 FQNEAQ. The V gene lost 0 bases and the J gene lost 1 base, with 9 bases spanning the gap. The CDR3 covers 15 residues. The CDR3 DNA reads as TGTGCCAGCAGCTTAGCGGAGGGGCGGAACACTGAAGCTTTCTTT. Its translation is CASSLAEGRNTEAFF.

The chain has TRBV19 and TRBJ1-5, with 7 nucleotides matching TRBD1. V trimming: 8 bases; J trimming: 2 bases; junction bases outside the gene matches: 9. The CDR3 is made up of 15 amino acids. CDR1 is LNHDA and CDR2 is SQIVND in the germline V gene (reference sequence). This CDR3 is CASRTNRGGNQPQHF. The CDR3 DNA follows: TGTGCCAGTCGAACCAACAGGGGAGGCAATCAGCCCCAGCATTTT.

V usage is TRBV3-1 (or the pseudogene TRBV3-2) and J usage is TRBJ1-6; 7 bases agree with TRBD1. The V gene's germline CDR1 is LGHDT and CDR2 YNNKEL (reference sequence). The V and J ends lost 0 bases and 9 bases, in that order; junction bases with no gene match: 11. The CDR3 length is 17 residues. CDR3 DNA sequence: TGTGCCAGCAGCCAAGATTTTCGACAGGGTTTCGGTTCACCCCTCCACTTT. Its protein product is CASSQDFRQGFGSPLHF.

The chain links TRBV28 to TRBJ1-4; a weak D match, TRBD1 (6 bases). CDR1 is MDHEN and CDR2 is SYDVKM in the germline V gene. Deletions cut 7 bases from V and 6 bases from J, with 15 bases between. The CDR3 contains 14 residues. The CDR3 reads CASTERGGDEKLFF. The CDR3 DNA reads as TGTGCCAGCACCGAGAGAGGGGGAGATGAAAAACTGTTTTTT.

This clone was observed a few times. The DNA of the CDR3 is TGTGCCACCCATGGACAGGGGGCTTACTATGGCTACACCTTC. Translating gives CATHGQGAYYGYTF. The chain recombines TRBV28 with TRBJ1-2, with TRBD1 identical over 11 bases. The J segment lost 3 bases and the V segment lost 10 bases, leaving 7 bases of the junction unmatched. This CDR3 has 14 amino acids. CDR1 MDHEN and CDR2 SYDVKM come from the germline V gene.

This chain uses TRBV10-2 with TRBJ2-7; weak D call: TRBD1 (7 bases). The V gene lost 6 bases and the J gene lost 4 bases, with 16 bases spanning the gap. Per the germline V gene, CDR1 is WSHSY and CDR2 is SAAADI. This CDR3 comprises 14 residues. CDR3 amino acids: CASRGAGQSYEQYF. CDR3 DNA: TGCGCCAGCAGGGGGGCGGGACAGTCTTACGAGCAGTACTTC.

V is TRBV4-1 and J is TRBJ1-2; 8 bases are a match to TRBD1. The CDR3 is 16 amino acids. Germline V gene lookup returns CDR1 MGHRA and CDR2 YSYEKL. V gave up 0 bases and J gave up 5 bases; unmatched junction bases: 8. CDR3 residues: CASSQDPATGEYGYTF. DNA for the CDR3: TGCGCCAGCAGCCAAGATCCCGCGACAGGGGAGTATGGCTACACCTTC.